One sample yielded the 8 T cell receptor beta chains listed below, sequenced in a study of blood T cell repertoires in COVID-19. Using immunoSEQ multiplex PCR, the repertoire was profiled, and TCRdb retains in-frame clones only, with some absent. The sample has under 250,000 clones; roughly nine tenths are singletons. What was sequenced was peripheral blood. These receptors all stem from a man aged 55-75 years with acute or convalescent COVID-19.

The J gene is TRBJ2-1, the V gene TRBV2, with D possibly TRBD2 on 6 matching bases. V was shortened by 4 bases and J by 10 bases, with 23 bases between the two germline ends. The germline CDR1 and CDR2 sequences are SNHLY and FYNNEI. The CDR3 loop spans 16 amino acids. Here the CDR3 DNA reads TGTGCCAGCAGTGGAGGACTATCGTCGGTTTCGAAGGAGCAGTTCTTC. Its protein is CASSGGLSSVSKEQFF.

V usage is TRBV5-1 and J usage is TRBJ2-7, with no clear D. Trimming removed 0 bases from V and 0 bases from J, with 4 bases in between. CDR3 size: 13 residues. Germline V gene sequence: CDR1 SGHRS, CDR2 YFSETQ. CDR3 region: CASSLDISYEQYF. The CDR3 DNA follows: TGCGCCAGCAGCTTGGACATCTCCTACGAGCAGTACTTC.

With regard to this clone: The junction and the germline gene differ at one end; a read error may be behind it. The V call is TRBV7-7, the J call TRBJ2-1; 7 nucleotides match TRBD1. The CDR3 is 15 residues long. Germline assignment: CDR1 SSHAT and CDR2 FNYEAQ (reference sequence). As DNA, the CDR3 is TGTGCTAGCAGCCCCAGGGGACAGAGTTACAATGAGCAGTTCTTC. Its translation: CASSPRGQSYNEQFF. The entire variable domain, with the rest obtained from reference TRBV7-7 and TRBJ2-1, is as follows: GAGVSQSPRYKVTKRGQDVTLRCDPISSHATLYWYQQALGQGPEFLTYFNYEAQPDKSGLPSDRFSAERPEGSISTLTIQRTEQRDSAMYRCASSPRGQSYNEQFFGPGTRLTVL.

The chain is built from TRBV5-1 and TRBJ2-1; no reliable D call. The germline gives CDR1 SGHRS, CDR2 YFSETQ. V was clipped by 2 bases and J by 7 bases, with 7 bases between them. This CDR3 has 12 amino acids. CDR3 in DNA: TGCGCCAGCAGCTTTCTCAGAAATGAGCAGTTCTTC. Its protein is CASSFLRNEQFF.

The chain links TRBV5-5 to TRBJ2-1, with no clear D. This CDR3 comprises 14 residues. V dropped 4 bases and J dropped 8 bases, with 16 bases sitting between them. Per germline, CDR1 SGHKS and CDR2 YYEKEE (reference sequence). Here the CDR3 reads CASSPRGSIDEQFF. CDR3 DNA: TGTGCCAGCAGCCCCCGCGGCAGTATCGATGAGCAGTTCTTC.

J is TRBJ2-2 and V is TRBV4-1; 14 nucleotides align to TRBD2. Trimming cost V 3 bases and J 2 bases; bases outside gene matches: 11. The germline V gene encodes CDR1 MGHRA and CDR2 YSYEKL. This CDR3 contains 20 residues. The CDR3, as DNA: TGCGCCAGCAGCCAGCGGACAGGGGGGACTAGCGGGAGTAACACCGGGGAGCTGTTTTTT. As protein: CASSQRTGGTSGSNTGELFF.

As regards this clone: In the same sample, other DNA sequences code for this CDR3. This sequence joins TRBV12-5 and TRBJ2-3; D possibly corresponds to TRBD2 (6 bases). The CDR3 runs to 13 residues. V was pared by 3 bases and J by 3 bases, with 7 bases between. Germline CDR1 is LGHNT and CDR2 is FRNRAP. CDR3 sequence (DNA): TGTGCTAGTGGTTTCAGCGGGACAGATACGCAGTATTTT. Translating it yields CASGFSGTDTQYF.

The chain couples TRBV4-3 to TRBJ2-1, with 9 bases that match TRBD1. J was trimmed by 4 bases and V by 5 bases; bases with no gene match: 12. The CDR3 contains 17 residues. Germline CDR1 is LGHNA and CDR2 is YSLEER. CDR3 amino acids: CASSYTTGTGIYNEQFF. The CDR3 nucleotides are TGCGCCAGCAGCTATACAACCGGGACAGGGATATACAATGAGCAGTTCTTC.